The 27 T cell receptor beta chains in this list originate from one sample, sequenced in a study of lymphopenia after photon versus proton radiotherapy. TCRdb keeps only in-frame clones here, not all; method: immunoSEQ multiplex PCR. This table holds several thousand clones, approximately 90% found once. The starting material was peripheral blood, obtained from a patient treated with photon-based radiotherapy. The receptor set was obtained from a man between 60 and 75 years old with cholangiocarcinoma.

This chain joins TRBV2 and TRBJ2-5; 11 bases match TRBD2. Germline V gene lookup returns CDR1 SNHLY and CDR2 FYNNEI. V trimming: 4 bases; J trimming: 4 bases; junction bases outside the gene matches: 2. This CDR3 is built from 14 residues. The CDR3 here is CASSVLAGAETQYF. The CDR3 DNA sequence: TGTGCCAGCAGTGTACTAGCGGGAGCAGAGACCCAGTACTTC.

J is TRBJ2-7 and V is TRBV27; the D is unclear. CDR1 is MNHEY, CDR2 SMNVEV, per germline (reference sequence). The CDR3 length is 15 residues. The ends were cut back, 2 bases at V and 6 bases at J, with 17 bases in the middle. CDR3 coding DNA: TGTGCCAGCAGTTTAAATAATGGCGGCTTTGCCGAGCAGTACTTC. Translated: CASSLNNGGFAEQYF.

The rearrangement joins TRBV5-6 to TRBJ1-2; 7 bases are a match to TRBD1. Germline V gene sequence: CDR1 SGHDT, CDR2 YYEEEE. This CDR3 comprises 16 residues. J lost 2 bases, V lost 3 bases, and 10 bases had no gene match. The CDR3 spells CASSWDETGWNYGYTF. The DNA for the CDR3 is TGTGCCAGCAGCTGGGATGAGACAGGGTGGAACTATGGCTACACCTTC.

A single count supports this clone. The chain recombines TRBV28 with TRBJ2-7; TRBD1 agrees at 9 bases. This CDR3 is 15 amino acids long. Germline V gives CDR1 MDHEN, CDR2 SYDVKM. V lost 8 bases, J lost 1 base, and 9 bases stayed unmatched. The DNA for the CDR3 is TGTGCCAGCCAAACTTCCGGGACAGGGTCCTACGAGCAGTACTTC. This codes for CASQTSGTGSYEQYF.

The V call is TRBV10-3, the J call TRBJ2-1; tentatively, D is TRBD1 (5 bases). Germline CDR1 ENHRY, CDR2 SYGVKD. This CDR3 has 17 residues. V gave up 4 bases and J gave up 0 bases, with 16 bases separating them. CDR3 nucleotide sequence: TGTGCCATCAGTGGGAACATGACAGCTATCTCCTACAATGAGCAGTTCTTC. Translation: CAISGNMTAISYNEQFF.

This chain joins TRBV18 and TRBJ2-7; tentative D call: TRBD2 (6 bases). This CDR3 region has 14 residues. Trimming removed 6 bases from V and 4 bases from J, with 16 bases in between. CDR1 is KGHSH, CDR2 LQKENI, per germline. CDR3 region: CASSPGLTAYEQYF. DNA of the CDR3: TGTGCCAGCTCCCCGGGACTGACAGCTTACGAGCAGTACTTC. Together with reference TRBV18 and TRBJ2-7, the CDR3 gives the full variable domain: NAGVMQNPRHLVRRRGQEARLRCSPMKGHSHVYWYRQLPEEGLKFMVYLQKENIIDESGMPKERFSAEFPKEGPSILRIQQVVRGDSAAYFCASSPGLTAYEQYFGPGTRLTVT.

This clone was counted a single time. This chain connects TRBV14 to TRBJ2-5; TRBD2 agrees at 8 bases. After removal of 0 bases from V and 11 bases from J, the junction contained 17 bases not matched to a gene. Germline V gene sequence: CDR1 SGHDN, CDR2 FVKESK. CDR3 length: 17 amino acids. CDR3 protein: CASSQDRGGRKRGEQYF. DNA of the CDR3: TGTGCCAGCAGCCAAGATCGGGGCGGGAGGAAGCGAGGAGAGCAGTACTTC. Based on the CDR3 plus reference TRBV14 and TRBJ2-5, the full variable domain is EAGVTQFPSHSVIEKGQTVTLRCDPISGHDNLYWYRRVMGKEIKFLLHFVKESKQDESGMPNNRFLAERTGGTYSTLKVQPAELEDSGVYFCASSQDRGGRKRGEQYFGPGTRLLVL.

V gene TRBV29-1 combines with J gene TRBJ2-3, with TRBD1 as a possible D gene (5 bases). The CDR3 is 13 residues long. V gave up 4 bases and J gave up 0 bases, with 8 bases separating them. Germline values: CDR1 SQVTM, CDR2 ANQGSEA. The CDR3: CSVVTGSTDTQYF. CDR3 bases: TGCAGCGTTGTAACAGGTAGCACAGATACGCAGTATTTT.

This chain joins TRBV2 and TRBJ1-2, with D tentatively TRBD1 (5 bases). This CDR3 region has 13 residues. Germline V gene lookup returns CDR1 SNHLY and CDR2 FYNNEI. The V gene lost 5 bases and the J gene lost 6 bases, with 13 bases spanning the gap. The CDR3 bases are TGTGCCAGCAGTCCAACAAGAGGGGATGGCTACACCTTC. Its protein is CASSPTRGDGYTF.

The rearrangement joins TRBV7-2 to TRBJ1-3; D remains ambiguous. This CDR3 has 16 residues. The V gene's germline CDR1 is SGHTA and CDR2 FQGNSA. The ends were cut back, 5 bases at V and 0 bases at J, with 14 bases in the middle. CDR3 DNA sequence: TGTGCCAGCAGCCCGCCTTACTTAGACTCTGGAAACACCATATATTTT. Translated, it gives CASSPPYLDSGNTIYF.

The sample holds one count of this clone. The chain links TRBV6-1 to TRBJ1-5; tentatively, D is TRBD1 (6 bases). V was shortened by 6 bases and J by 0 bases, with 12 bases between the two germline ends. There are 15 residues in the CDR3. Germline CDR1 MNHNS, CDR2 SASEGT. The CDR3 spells CASRPQGISNQPQHF. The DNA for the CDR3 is TGTGCCAGCAGGCCCCAGGGGATTAGCAATCAGCCCCAGCATTTT.

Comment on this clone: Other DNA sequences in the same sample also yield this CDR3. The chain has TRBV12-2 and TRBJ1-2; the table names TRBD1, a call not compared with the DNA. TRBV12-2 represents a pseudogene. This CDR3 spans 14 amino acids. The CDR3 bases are TGCGCAAGTCGCGACCGGGACAGGGGCGATGGCTACACCTTC. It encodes CASRDRDRGDGYTF.

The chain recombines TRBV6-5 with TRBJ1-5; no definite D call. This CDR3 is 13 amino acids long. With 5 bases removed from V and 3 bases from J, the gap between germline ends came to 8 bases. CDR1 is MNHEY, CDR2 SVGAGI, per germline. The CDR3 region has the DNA TGTGCCAGCAGTACCGGGTTCAATCAGCCCCAGCATTTT. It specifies CASSTGFNQPQHF.

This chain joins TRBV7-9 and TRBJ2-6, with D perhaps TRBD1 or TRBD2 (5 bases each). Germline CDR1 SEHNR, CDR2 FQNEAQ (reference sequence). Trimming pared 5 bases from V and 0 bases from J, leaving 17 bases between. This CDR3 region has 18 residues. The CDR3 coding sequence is TGTGCCAGCAGCGGGGCCCGGGACGCAGACTCTGGGGCCAACGTCCTGACTTTC. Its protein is CASSGARDADSGANVLTF.

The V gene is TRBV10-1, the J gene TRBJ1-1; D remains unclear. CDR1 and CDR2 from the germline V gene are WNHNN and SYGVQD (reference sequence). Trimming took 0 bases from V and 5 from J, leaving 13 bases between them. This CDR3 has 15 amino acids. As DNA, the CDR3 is TGCGCCAGCAGTGAGTCTCCGGTTTTGGGGACTGAAGCTTTCTTT. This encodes CASSESPVLGTEAFF.

The CDR3 protein is CASSFPQGYHQPQHF. DNA for the CDR3: TGTGCCAGCAGTTTCCCACAGGGGTACCATCAGCCCCAGCATTTT. This rearrangement joins TRBV28 to TRBJ1-5; 7 nucleotides line up with TRBD1. The CDR3 is made up of 15 amino acids. Unmatched junction bases numbered 7, after V lost 3 bases and J lost 5 bases. Germline values: CDR1 MDHEN, CDR2 SYDVKM.

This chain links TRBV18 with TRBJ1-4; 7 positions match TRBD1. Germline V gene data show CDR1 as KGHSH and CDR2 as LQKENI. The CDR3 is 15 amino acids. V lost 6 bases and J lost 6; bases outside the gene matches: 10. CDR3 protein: CASSPLTGVDEKLFF. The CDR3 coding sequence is TGTGCCAGCTCGCCCCTTACAGGGGTAGATGAAAAACTGTTTTTT.

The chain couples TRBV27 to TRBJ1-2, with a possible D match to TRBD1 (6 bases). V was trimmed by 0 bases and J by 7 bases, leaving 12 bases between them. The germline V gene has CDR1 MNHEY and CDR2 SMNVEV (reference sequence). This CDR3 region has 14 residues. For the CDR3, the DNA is TGTGCCAGCAGTTTATCTCAGGGGTGGGGTGGCTACACCTTC. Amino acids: CASSLSQGWGGYTF.

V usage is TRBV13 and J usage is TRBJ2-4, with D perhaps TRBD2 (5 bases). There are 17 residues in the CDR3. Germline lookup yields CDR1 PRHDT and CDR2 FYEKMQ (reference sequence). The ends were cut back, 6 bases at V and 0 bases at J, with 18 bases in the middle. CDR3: CASSQAAEGEAKNIQYF. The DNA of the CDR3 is TGTGCCAGCAGTCAAGCGGCTGAGGGTGAAGCCAAAAACATTCAGTACTTC.

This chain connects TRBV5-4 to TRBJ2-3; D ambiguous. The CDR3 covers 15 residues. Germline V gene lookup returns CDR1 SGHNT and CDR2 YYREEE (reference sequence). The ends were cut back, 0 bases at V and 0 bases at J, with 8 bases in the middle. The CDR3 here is CASSLEEVSTDTQYF. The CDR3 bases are TGTGCCAGCAGCTTGGAAGAGGTCAGCACAGATACGCAGTATTTT.

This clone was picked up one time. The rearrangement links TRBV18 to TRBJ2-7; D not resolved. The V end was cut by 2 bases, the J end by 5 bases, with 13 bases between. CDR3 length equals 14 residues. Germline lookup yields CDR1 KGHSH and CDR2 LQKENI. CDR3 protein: CASSPSTSTNEQYF. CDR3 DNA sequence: TGTGCCAGCTCACCATCGACATCTACCAACGAGCAGTACTTC.

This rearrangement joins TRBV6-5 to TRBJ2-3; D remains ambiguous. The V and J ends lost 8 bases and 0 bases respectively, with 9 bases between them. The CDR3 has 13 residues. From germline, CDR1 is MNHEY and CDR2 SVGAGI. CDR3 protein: CASGVDSTDTQYF. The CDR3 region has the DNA TGTGCCAGCGGAGTGGACAGCACAGATACGCAGTATTTT.

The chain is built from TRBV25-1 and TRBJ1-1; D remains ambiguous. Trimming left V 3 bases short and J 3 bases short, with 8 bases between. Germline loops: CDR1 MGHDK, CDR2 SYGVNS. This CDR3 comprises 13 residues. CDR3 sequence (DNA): TGTGCCAGCAGTGAGGTGTCGGACACTGAAGCTTTCTTT. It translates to CASSEVSDTEAFF. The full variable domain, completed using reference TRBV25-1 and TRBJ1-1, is EADIYQTPRYLVIGTGKKITLECSQTMGHDKMYWYQQDPGMELHLIHYSYGVNSTEKGDLSSESTVSRIRTEHFPLTLESARPSHTSQYLCASSEVSDTEAFFGQGTRLTVV.

The CDR3 reads CASSPTGDISYEQYF. The CDR3 DNA reads TGTGCCAGCAGCCCCACAGGGGACATCTCCTACGAGCAGTACTTC. The J gene is TRBJ2-7, the V gene TRBV9; 7 positions match TRBD1. With 4 bases clipped from V and 0 bases from J, the junction kept 7 bases outside the gene matches. Germline loops: CDR1 SGDLS, CDR2 YYNGEE. This CDR3 spans 15 amino acids.

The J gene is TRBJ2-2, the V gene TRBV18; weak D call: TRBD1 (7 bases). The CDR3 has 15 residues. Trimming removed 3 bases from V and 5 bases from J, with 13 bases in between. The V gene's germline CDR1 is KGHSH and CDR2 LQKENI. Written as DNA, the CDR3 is TGTGCCAGCTCACCGCGGGACAGAAGGACCGGGGAGCTGTTTTTT. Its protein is CASSPRDRRTGELFF. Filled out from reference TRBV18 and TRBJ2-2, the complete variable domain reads NAGVMQNPRHLVRRRGQEARLRCSPMKGHSHVYWYRQLPEEGLKFMVYLQKENIIDESGMPKERFSAEFPKEGPSILRIQQVVRGDSAAYFCASSPRDRRTGELFFGEGSRLTVL.

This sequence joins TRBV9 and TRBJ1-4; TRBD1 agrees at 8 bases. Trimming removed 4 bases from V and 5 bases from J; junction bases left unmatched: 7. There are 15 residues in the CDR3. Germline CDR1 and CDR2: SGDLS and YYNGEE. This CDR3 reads CASSQGTGTNEKLFF. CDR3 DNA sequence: TGTGCCAGCAGCCAAGGGACAGGTACAAATGAAAAACTGTTTTTT.

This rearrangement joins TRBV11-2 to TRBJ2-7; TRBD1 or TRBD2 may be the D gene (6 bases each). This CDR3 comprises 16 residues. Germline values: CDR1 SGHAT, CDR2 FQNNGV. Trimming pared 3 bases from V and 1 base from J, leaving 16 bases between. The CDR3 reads CASSFMWGAASYEQYF. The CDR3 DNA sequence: TGTGCCAGCAGCTTTATGTGGGGGGCTGCATCCTACGAGCAGTACTTC.